This T cell receptor beta chain was recorded in a study of T cell clonality in common variable immunodeficiency. The CVID group had about 15 females and 29 males, mean age around 40. Control and CVID samples contributed equal amounts of genomic DNA. Repertoires were generated with immunoSEQ multiplex PCR, while TCRdb's copy carries only in-frame clones and drops some. The table lists about 35,000 clones, no singletons, with about 6.1% in the top ten. The germline gives CDR1 SGHDN, CDR2 FVKESK. This CDR3 is built from 13 residues. V gave up 4 bases and J gave up 5 bases, with 11 bases separating them. Study-level results: Common variable immunodeficiency TCR beta sequences reportedly had fewer deletions and N-nucleotide insertions. Patient heterogeneity in the CVID cohort limited correlations between repertoire features and clinical complications. Compared with controls, CVID subjects had fewer shared TCRbeta clones.

This clone occurred many times. Antigen: not known. Coverage ceases 3 residues before the CDR3 finishes, and the germline J gene fills in the end. The chain has TRBV14 and TRBJ2-5; a possible D gene is TRBD2 (5 bases). What was sequenced was peripheral blood mononuclear cells. The sequence came from a human donor with common variable immunodeficiency. This CDR3 reads CASSLGLQETQYF. The sequenced CDR3 bases are TGTGCCAGCAGCCTCGGACTGCAGGAGACC. The variable domain in full, completed from reference TRBV14 and TRBJ2-5, reads EAGVTQFPSHSVIEKGQTVTLRCDPISGHDNLYWYRRVMGKEIKFLLHFVKESKQDESGMPNNRFLAERTGGTYSTLKVQPAELEDSGVYFCASSLGLQETQYFGPGTRLLVL.